Listed below are T cell receptor beta chains from one sample, sequenced in a study of shared clonotypes between healthy human individuals. Some clones are missing from TCRdb's copy, which holds only in-frame ones; the method was immunoSEQ multiplex PCR. Of about 2.5 million clones detected, around 90% appear once; the ten largest clones hold approximately 0.4%. The sample comprised naive CD4+ T cells from PBMCs. The receptors come from a man aged 18 to 29 in good health. Some clones in this sample may be carry-over from other donors' samples. Both conserved end residues are part of each CDR3. Each record gives: CDR3 length, clone size, V gene, J gene, D gene, CDR3 DNA, CDR3 protein. D genes are given only for firm matches. Clone size is given for some rows only: seen once, a few or many times, or a class if the clone is expanded.

>11|-|TRBV6-6|TRBJ2-7|-
TGTGCCAGCAGTGGGGCCTACGAGCAGTACTTC
CASSGAYEQYF
>11|-|TRBV7-9|TRBJ2-7|-
TGTGCCAGCAGCTTACTCTACGAGCAGTACTTC
CASSLLYEQYF
>13|-|TRBV7-9|TRBJ2-3|-
TGTGCCAGCAGCTTTTCCGGGCCAGATACGCAGTATTTT
CASSFSGPDTQYF
>16|-|TRBV4-1|TRBJ2-7|-
TGCGCCAGCAGCCAAGATGGGGACACCCAGTTCTACGAGCAGTACTTC
CASSQDGDTQFYEQYF
>14|-|TRBV28|TRBJ2-3|-
TGTGCCAGCAGTTTACCTCAGGGGGGGTTTACGCAGTATTTT
CASSLPQGGFTQYF
>15|-|TRBV6-5|TRBJ1-4|TRBD1
TGTGCCAGCAGTTACAATAGGGACAGGAATGAAAAACTGTTTTTT
CASSYNRDRNEKLFF
>16|-|TRBV5-1|TRBJ2-3|-
TGCGCCAGCGGTGCCGGCGGACAAAGGGCCGCAGATACGCAGTATTTT
CASGAGGQRAADTQYF
>13|-|TRBV6-5|TRBJ1-2|-
TGTGCCAGCAGTGTCAGGGAGGTGGATGGCTACACCTTC
CASSVREVDGYTF
>13|-|TRBV25-1|TRBJ1-2|-
TGTGCCAGCAGTGATCCGGGGATCTATGGCTACACCTTC
CASSDPGIYGYTF
>15|once|TRBV5-1|TRBJ2-1|-
TGCGCCAGCAGCCCGGGGGCATTCTCCTACAATGAGCAGTTCTTC
CASSPGAFSYNEQFF
>15|once|TRBV6-6|TRBJ2-3|-
TGTGCCAGCAGTTACGGCCACTCCTACACAGATACGCAGTATTTT
CASSYGHSYTDTQYF
>15|-|TRBV4-3|TRBJ2-3|TRBD2
TGCGCCAGCAGCCAAGAAGGGCGGGAGTACAATACGCAGTATTTT
CASSQEGREYNTQYF
>13|once|TRBV9|TRBJ2-7|-
TGTGCCAGCAGCGTAGGTAGTTCCTACGAGCAGTACTTC
CASSVGSSYEQYF
>16|once|TRBV6-1|TRBJ2-3|TRBD2
TGTGCCAGCAGTGAACGGAGACTAGCGGGATCGGATACGCAGTATTTT
CASSERRLAGSDTQYF
>16|-|TRBV29-1|TRBJ2-1|-
TGCAGCGTGGCCGGGATTAGGGCAGGGCCGCTCGGAGAGCAGTTCTTC
CSVAGIRAGPLGEQFF
>16|-|TRBV5-1|TRBJ2-5|TRBD2
TGCGCCAGCAGCTTCGGTGGCGGGAGGGGATATGAGACCCAGTACTTC
CASSFGGGRGYETQYF
>15|-|TRBV9|TRBJ1-4|-
TGTGCCAGCACTAGGGACCTAGCAACTAATGAAAAACTGTTTTTT
CASTRDLATNEKLFF
>14|few|TRBV2|TRBJ1-1|TRBD1
TGTGCCAGCAGAAGGGGACAGGGGAACACTGAAGCTTTCTTT
CASRRGQGNTEAFF
>13|-|TRBV5-4|TRBJ2-4|-
TGTGCCAGCAGCCTGGGGGCGGGGAACATTCAGTACTTC
CASSLGAGNIQYF
>13|-|TRBV29-1|TRBJ1-5|TRBD1
TGCAGCGTCGAGGGACAGGGGGGGCAGCCCCAGCATTTT
CSVEGQGGQPQHF
>12|-|TRBV7-2|TRBJ2-3|TRBD1
TGTGCCAGCAGCCGCCGGGACAGCAGCCCGTATTTT
CASSRRDSSPYF
>13|-|TRBV4-3|TRBJ2-5|-
TGCGCCAGCAGCCAGTTGACTCAAGAGACCCAGTACTTC
CASSQLTQETQYF
>16|once|TRBV5-6|TRBJ1-1|-
TGTGCCAGCAGCCGCACCTTAGACTTCGGGACGGCGTGGGCTTTCTTT
CASSRTLDFGTAWAFF
>12|few|TRBV7-9|TRBJ1-1|-
TGTGCCAGCAGCGTACAGGACACTGAAGCTTTCTTT
CASSVQDTEAFF
>15|-|TRBV7-9|TRBJ2-3|-
TGTGCCAGCAGCTTAACAAGACTTTACACAGATACGCAGTATTTT
CASSLTRLYTDTQYF
>17|-|TRBV9|TRBJ2-1|TRBD2
TGTGCCAGCAGCGTAGAGACTAGCGGGAGGACCCACAATGAGCAGTTCTTC
CASSVETSGRTHNEQFF
>15|-|TRBV6-1|TRBJ2-1|-
TGTGCCAGCAAGGGAGGCAGATTCTCCTACAATGAGCAGTTCTTC
CASKGGRFSYNEQFF
>13|-|TRBV18|TRBJ1-1|-
TGTGCCAGCTCACCACGGGCAGGAACTGAAGCTTTCTTT
CASSPRAGTEAFF
>17|once|TRBV7-8|TRBJ1-2|-
TGTGCCAGCAGCTTAGGGCCCGTTGTAACTGCTAACTATGGCTACACCTTC
CASSLGPVVTANYGYTF
>14|once|TRBV7-9|TRBJ1-3|TRBD1
TGTGCCAGCAGCACGACAGGGGCGGGAAACACCATATATTTT
CASSTTGAGNTIYF
>15|-|TRBV7-2|TRBJ1-5|-
TGTGCCAGCAGCCCCTGGCCAAATAGCAATCAGCCCCAGCATTTT
CASSPWPNSNQPQHF